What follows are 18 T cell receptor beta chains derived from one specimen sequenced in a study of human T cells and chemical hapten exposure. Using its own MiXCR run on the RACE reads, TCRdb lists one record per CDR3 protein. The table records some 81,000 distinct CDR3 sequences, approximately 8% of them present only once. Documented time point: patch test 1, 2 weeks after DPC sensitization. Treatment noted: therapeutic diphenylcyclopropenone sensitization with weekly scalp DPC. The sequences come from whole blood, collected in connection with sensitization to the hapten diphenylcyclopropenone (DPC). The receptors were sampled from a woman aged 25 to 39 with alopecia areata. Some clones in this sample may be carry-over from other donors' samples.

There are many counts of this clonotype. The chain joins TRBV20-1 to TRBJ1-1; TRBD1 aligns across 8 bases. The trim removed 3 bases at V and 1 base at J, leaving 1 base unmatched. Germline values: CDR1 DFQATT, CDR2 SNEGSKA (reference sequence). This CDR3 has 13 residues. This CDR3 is CSARQGANTEAFF. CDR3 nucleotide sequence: TGCAGTGCTAGGCAGGGGGCGAACACTGAAGCTTTCTTT.

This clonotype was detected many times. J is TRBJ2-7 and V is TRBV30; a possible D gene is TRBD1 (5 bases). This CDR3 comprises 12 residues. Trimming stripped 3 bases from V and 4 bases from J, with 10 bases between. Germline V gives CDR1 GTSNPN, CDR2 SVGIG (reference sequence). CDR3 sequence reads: CAWRTGRYEQYF. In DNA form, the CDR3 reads TGTGCCTGGAGAACAGGCCGATACGAGCAGTACTTC.

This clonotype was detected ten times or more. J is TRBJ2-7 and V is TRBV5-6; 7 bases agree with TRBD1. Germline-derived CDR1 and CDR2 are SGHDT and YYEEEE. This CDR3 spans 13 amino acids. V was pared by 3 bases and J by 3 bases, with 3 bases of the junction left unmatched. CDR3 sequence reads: CASSSTGYYEQYF. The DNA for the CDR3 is TGTGCCAGCAGCTCGACAGGGTACTACGAGCAGTACTTC.

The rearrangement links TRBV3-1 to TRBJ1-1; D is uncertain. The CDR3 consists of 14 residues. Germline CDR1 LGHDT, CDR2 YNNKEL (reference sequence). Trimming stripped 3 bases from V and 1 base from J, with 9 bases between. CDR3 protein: CASSQGRWNTEAFF. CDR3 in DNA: TGTGCCAGCAGCCAGGGTAGATGGAACACTGAAGCTTTCTTT. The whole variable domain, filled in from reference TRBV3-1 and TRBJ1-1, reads DTAVSQTPKYLVTQMGNDKSIKCEQNLGHDTMYWYKQDSKKFLKIMFSYNNKELIINETVPNRFSPKSPDKAHLNLHINSLELGDSAVYFCASSQGRWNTEAFFGQGTRLTVV.

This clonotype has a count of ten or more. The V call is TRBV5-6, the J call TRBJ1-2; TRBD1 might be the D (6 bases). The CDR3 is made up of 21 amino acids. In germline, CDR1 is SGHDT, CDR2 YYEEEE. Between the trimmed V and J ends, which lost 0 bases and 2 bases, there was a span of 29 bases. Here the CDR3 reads CASSLVSRGHPSYKFNYGYTF. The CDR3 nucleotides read TGTGCCAGCAGCTTGGTATCCAGGGGTCACCCAAGTTACAAATTCAACTATGGCTACACCTTC.

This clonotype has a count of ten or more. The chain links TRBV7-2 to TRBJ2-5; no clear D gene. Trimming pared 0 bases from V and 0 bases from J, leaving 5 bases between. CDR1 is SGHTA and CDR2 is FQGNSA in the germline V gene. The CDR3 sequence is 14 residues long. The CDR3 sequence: CASSLASYQETQYF. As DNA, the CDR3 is TGTGCCAGCAGCTTAGCGTCATACCAAGAGACCCAGTACTTC.

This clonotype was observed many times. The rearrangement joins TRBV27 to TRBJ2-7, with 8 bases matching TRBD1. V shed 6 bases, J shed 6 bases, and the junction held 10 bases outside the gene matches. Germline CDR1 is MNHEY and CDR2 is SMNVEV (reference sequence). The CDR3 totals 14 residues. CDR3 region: CASRGTGPGGEQYF. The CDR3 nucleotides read TGTGCCAGCAGAGGGACAGGCCCAGGGGGCGAGCAGTACTTC.

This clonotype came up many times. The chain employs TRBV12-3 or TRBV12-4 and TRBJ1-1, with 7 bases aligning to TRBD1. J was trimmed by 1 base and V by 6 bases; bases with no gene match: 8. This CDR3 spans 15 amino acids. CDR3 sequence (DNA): TGTGCCAGCAGGCAGAGACAGGGTCCGAACACTGAAGCTTTCTTT. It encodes CASRQRQGPNTEAFF.

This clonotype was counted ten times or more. The CDR3 sequence is CASSPDRQVYEQYF. The CDR3 coding sequence is TGTGCCAGCAGCCCAGACAGGCAGGTCTACGAGCAGTACTTC. This rearrangement joins TRBV7-2 to TRBJ2-7, with D tentatively TRBD1 (6 bases). This CDR3 is built from 14 residues. In germline, CDR1 is SGHTA, CDR2 FQGNSA. V shed 5 bases and J shed 3 bases, with 14 bases lying between them.

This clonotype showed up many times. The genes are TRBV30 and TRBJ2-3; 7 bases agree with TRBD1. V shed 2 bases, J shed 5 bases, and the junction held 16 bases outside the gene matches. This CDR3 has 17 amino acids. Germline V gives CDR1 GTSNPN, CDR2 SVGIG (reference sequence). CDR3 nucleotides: TGTGCCTGGAGTTCTAGGACCGGGACAGCTGGCGAAGATACGCAGTATTTT. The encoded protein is CAWSSRTGTAGEDTQYF.

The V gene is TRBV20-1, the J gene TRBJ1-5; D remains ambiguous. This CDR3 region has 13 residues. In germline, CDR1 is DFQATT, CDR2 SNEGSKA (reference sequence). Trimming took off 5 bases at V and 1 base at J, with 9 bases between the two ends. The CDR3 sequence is CSAGVGSNQPQHF. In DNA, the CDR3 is TGCAGTGCTGGGGTGGGGAGCAATCAGCCCCAGCATTTT.

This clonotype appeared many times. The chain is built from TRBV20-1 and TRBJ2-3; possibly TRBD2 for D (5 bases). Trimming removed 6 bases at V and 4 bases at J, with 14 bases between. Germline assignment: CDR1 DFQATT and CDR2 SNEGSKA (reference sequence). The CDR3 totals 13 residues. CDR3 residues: CSALGPGADTQYF. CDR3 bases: TGCAGTGCGTTAGGGCCCGGGGCAGATACGCAGTATTTT.

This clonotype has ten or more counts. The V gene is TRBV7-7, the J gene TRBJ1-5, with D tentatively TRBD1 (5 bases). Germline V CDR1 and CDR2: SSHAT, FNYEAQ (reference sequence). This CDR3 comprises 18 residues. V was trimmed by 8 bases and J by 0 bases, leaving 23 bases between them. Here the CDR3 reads CASPRRDRRTYSNQPQHF. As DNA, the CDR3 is TGTGCCAGCCCCCGCAGGGATCGTCGAACTTATAGCAATCAGCCCCAGCATTTT.

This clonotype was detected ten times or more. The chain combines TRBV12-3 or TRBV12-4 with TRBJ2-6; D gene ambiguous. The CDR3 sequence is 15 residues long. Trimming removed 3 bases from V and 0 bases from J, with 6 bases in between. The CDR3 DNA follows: TGTGCCAGCAGTTTGCGAGGCTCTGGGGCCAACGTCCTGACTTTC. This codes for CASSLRGSGANVLTF.

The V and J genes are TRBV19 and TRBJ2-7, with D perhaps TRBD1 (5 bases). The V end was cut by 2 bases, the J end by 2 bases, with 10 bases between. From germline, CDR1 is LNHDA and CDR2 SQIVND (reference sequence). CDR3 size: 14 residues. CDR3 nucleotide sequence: TGTGCCAGTAGTATATGGGGCGGCACCTACGAGCAGTACTTC. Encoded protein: CASSIWGGTYEQYF.

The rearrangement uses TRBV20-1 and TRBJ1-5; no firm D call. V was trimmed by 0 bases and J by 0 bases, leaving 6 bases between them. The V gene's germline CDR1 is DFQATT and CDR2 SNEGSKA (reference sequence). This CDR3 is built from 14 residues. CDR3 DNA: TGCAGTGCTAGAGATGAGTATAGCAATCAGCCCCAGCATTTT. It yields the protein CSARDEYSNQPQHF.

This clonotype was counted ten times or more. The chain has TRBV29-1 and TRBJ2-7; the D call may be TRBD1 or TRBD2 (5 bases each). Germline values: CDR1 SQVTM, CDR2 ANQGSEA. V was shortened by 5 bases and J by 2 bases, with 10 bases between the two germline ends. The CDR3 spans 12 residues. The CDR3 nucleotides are TGCAGCGTTCCCCAGGGACCCTACGAGCAGTACTTC. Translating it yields CSVPQGPYEQYF.

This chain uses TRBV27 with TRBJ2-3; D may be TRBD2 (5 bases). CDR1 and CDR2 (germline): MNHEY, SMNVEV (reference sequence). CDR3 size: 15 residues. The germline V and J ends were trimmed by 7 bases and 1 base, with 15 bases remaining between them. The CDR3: CASTPSGLRTDTQYF. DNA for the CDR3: TGTGCCAGCACCCCCTCAGGACTTCGCACAGATACGCAGTATTTT.